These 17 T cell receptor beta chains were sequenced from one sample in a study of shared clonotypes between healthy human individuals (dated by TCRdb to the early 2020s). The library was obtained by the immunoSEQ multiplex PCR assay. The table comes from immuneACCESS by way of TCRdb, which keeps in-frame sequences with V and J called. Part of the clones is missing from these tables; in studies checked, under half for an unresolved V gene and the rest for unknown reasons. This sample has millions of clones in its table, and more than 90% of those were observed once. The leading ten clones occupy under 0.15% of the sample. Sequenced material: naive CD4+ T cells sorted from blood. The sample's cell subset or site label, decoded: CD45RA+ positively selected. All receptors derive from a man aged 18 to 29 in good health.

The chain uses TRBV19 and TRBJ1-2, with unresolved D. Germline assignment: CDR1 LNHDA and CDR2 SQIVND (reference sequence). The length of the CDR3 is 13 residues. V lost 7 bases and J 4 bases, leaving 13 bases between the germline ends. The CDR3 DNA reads TGTGCCAGTACCGACGGGGAGGCCTATGGCTACACCTTC. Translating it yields CASTDGEAYGYTF.

The CDR3 sequence is CASSPSGKGTDTQYF. CDR3 nucleotides: TGCGCCAGCAGCCCAAGCGGGAAGGGGACAGATACGCAGTATTTT. V usage is TRBV4-3 and J usage is TRBJ2-3; 7 bases line up with TRBD2. Germline-derived CDR1 and CDR2 are LGHNA and YSLEER. V gave up 4 bases and J gave up 3 bases; unmatched junction bases: 7. The CDR3 has 15 amino acids.

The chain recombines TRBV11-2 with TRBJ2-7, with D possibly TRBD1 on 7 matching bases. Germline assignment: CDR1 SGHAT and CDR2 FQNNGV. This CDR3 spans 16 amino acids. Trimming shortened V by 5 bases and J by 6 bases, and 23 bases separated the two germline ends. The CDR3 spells CASSTRGEVGRAEQYF. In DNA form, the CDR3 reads TGTGCCAGCAGCACCAGGGGGGAGGTTGGGCGGGCCGAGCAGTACTTC.

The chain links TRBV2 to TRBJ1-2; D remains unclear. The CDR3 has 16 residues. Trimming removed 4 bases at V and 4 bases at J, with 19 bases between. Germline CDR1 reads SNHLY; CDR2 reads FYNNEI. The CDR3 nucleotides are TGTGCCAGCAGTGTCCAACCCGGTGGAACCTTCTATGGCTACACCTTC. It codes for CASSVQPGGTFYGYTF.

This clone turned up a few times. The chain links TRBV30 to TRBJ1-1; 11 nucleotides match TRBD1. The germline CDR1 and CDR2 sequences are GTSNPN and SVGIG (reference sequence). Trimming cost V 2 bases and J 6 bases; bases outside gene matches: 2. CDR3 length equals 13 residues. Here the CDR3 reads CAWSMDRGPEAFF. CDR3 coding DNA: TGTGCCTGGAGTATGGACAGGGGGCCTGAAGCTTTCTTT. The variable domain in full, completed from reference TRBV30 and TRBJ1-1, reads SQTIHQWPATLVQPVGSPLSLECTVEGTSNPNLYWYRQAAGRGLQLLFYSVGIGQISSEVPQNLSASRPQDRQFILSSKKLLLSDSGFYLCAWSMDRGPEAFFGQGTRLTVV.

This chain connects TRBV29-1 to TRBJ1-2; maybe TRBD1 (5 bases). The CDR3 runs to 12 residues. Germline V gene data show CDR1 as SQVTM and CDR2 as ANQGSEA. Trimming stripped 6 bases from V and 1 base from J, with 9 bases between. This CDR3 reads CSVPDSNYGYTF. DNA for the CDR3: TGCAGCGTCCCTGACAGTAACTATGGCTACACCTTC. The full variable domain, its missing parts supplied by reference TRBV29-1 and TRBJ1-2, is SAVISQKPSRDICQRGTSLTIQCQVDSQVTMMFWYRQQPGQSLTLIATANQGSEATYESGFVIDKFPISRPNLTFSTLTVSNMSPEDSSIYLCSVPDSNYGYTFGSGTRLTVV.

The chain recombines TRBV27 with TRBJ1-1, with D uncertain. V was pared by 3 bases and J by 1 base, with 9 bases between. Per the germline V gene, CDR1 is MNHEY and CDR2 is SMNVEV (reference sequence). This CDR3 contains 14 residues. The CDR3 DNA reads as TGTGCCAGCAGTTTGACTCGATCGAACACTGAAGCTTTCTTT. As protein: CASSLTRSNTEAFF.

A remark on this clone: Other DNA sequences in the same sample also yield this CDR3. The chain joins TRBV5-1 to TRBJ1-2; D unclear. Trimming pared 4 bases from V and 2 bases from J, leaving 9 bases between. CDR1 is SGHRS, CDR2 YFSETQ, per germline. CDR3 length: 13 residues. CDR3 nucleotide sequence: TGCGCCAGCAGCCCCGACCGGAACTATGGCTACACCTTC. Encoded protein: CASSPDRNYGYTF.

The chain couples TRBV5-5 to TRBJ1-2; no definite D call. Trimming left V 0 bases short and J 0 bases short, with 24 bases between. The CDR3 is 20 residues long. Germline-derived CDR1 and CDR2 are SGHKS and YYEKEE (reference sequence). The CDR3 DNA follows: TGTGCCAGCAGCTTGGGCGGCAGGAGCCGCGACCGAAAAGCTAACTATGGCTACACCTTC. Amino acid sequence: CASSLGGRSRDRKANYGYTF.

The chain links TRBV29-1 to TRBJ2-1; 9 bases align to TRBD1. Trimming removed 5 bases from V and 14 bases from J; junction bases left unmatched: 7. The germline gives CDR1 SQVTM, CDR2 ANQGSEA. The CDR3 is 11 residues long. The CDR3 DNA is TGCAGCGTTAGTACAGGGGGCGAAGAGTTCTTC. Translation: CSVSTGGEEFF.

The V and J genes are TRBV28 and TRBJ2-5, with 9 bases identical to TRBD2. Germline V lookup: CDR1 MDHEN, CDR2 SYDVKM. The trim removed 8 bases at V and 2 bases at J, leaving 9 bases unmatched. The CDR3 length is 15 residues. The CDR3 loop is CASQGGGAGQETQYF. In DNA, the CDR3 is TGTGCCAGCCAAGGCGGGGGGGCGGGACAAGAGACCCAGTACTTC.

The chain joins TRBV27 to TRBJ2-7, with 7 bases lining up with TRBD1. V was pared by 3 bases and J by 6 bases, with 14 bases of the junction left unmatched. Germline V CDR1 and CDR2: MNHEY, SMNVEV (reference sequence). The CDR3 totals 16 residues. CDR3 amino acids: CASSLVGTVNFGEQYF. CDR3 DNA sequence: TGTGCCAGCAGTTTGGTCGGGACAGTAAATTTTGGCGAGCAGTACTTC.

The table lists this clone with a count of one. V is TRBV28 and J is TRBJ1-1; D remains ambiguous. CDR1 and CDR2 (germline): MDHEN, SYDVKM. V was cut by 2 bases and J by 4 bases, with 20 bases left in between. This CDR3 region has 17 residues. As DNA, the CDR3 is TGTGCCAGCAGTTTAAGTTTGAAGAGGGCAGCGGGCACTGAAGCTTTCTTT. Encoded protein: CASSLSLKRAAGTEAFF.

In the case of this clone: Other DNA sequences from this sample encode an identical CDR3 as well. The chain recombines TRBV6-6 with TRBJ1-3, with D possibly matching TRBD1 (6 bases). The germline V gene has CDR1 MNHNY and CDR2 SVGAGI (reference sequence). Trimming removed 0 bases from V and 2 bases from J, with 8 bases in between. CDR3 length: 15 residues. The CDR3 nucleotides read TGTGCCAGCAGTTACTCCACAGGGACTGGAAACACCATATATTTT. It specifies CASSYSTGTGNTIYF.

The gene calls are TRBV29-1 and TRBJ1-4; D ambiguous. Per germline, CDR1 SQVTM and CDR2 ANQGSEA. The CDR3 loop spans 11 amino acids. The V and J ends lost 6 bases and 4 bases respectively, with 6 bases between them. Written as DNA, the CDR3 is TGCAGCGTGTGGGATAATGAAAAACTGTTTTTT. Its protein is CSVWDNEKLFF.

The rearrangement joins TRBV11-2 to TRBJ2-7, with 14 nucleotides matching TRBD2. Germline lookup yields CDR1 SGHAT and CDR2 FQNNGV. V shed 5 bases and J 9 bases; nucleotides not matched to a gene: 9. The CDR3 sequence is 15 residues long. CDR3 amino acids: CASSVPGLAGVGQYF. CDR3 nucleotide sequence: TGTGCCAGCAGCGTACCGGGACTAGCGGGAGTAGGGCAGTACTTC.

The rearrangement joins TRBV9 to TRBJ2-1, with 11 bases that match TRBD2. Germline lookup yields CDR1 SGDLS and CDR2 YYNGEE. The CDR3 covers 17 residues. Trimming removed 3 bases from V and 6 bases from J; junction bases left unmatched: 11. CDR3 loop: CASSETSGIPPGNEQFF. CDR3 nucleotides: TGTGCCAGCAGCGAGACTAGCGGGATCCCGCCGGGCAATGAGCAGTTCTTC.